These 20 T cell receptor beta chains were all obtained from the same sample, sequenced in a study of response to subunit inactivated influenza vaccine. TCRdb fed the RT-PCR reads into MiXCR, producing one record per CDR3 protein. The repertoire holds hundreds of thousands of distinct CDR3 sequences, with 25% as singletons. This specimen consisted of CD4+ T cells sorted from PBMCs, obtained roughly 5 days after vaccination. The origin of the receptors is a man aged 45 to 65 who received an inactivated influenza vaccine.

This chain uses TRBV6-5 with TRBJ2-1; TRBD2 agrees at 9 bases. Germline-derived CDR1 and CDR2 are MNHEY and SVGAGI. V gave up 0 bases and J gave up 3 bases; unmatched junction bases: 3. The CDR3 sequence is 16 residues long. CDR3 DNA sequence: TGTGCCAGCAGTTACTCGACAGCGGGGGGCTACAATGAGCAGTTCTTC. It is translated as CASSYSTAGGYNEQFF.

This clonotype was counted only a few times. V is TRBV12-3 or TRBV12-4 and J is TRBJ1-2, with D perhaps matching TRBD1 (6 bases). The CDR3 runs to 14 residues. The V and J ends lost 7 bases and 1 base respectively, with 13 bases between them. CDR3 in amino acids: CASNQGRSNYGYTF. In nucleotides, the CDR3 is TGTGCCAGCAATCAGGGGAGGAGTAACTATGGCTACACCTTC.

The chain carries TRBV20-1 and TRBJ1-2, with unresolved D. With 3 bases removed from V and 2 bases from J, the gap between germline ends came to 10 bases. This CDR3 contains 13 residues. Germline V gene lookup returns CDR1 DFQATT and CDR2 SNEGSKA (reference sequence). CDR3 nucleotides: TGCAGTGCTAGTCTCGGTAGCAACTATGGCTACACCTTC. This encodes CSASLGSNYGYTF.

This rearrangement joins TRBV7-2 to TRBJ2-3; D gene uncertain. The V end lost 5 bases, the J end lost 1 base, and 4 bases lay between the germline ends. CDR3 length equals 12 residues. Germline V gene lookup returns CDR1 SGHTA and CDR2 FQGNSA. CDR3: CASSGRTDTQYF. In DNA, the CDR3 is TGTGCCAGCAGCGGGCGCACAGATACGCAGTATTTT.

V gene TRBV18 combines with J gene TRBJ2-2; perhaps TRBD2 as D (5 bases). V lost 3 bases and J 3 bases, leaving 8 bases between the germline ends. The germline V gene has CDR1 KGHSH and CDR2 LQKENI. The CDR3 covers 14 residues. This chain's CDR3 is CASSPRVDTGELFF. CDR3 nucleotide sequence: TGTGCCAGCTCACCGAGGGTGGACACCGGGGAGCTGTTTTTT.

The CDR3 loop is CASSQVTGSYGYTF. The CDR3 DNA sequence: TGTGCCAGCAGCCAAGTTACCGGGAGCTATGGCTACACCTTC. V is TRBV14 and J is TRBJ1-2; D gene uncertain. There are 14 residues in the CDR3. The V gene's germline CDR1 is SGHDN and CDR2 FVKESK. The ends were cut back, 1 base at V and 4 bases at J, with 10 bases in the middle.

The chain employs TRBV5-1 and TRBJ2-3; 10 bases fit TRBD2. With V trimmed by 4 bases and J by 4 bases, 6 bases remained unmatched. Germline CDR1 is SGHRS and CDR2 is YFSETQ. This CDR3 is 15 amino acids long. The CDR3 sequence: CASSITSGMADTQYF. As DNA, the CDR3 is TGCGCCAGCAGCATTACTAGCGGGATGGCAGATACGCAGTATTTT.

The table lists this clonotype with a few counts. V and J are TRBV6-2 or TRBV6-3 and TRBJ2-1; TRBD2 agrees at 13 bases. The CDR3 is 16 amino acids. CDR1 is MNHEY, CDR2 SVGEGT, per germline. V was clipped by 8 bases and J by 10 bases; unmatched bases: 14. CDR3: CASSAMTLAGGGEQFF. CDR3 nucleotides: TGTGCCAGCTCGGCCATGACACTAGCGGGAGGGGGAGAGCAGTTCTTC.

In its sample, this clonotype was seen a few times. The chain carries TRBV29-1 and TRBJ2-1; 7 nucleotides match TRBD1. V was clipped by 5 bases and J by 2 bases; unmatched bases: 12. The CDR3 has 16 residues. CDR1 is SQVTM and CDR2 is ANQGSEA in the germline V gene. The CDR3 DNA sequence: TGCAGCGTTCTTCAACACACAGGGGTGGCCTACAATGAGCAGTTCTTC. Its translation: CSVLQHTGVAYNEQFF.

This clonotype was detected a few times. This chain connects TRBV6-8 to TRBJ2-7; tentatively, D is TRBD2 (5 bases). Germline assignment: CDR1 MNHGY and CDR2 SAAAGT. Deletions cut 6 bases from V and 2 bases from J, with 17 bases between. The CDR3 is 15 residues long. CDR3 nucleotide sequence: TGTGCCAGCAGGGAACTTTGGGAGAACCCCTACGAGCAGTACTTC. Translated, it gives CASRELWENPYEQYF.

This clonotype was seen a single time. The chain joins TRBV5-1 to TRBJ2-3; 8 bases align to TRBD1. Germline V lookup: CDR1 SGHRS, CDR2 YFSETQ. The CDR3 is made up of 16 amino acids. The J segment lost 4 bases and the V segment lost 1 base, leaving 8 bases of the junction unmatched. The CDR3 sequence: CASSLRAGGPADTQYF. CDR3 nucleotide sequence: TGCGCCAGCAGCTTGAGGGCAGGGGGCCCGGCAGATACGCAGTATTTT.

This clonotype has only a few counts. V gene TRBV5-1 combines with J gene TRBJ2-1; 8 positions match TRBD1. The CDR3 has 16 amino acids. Germline V lookup: CDR1 SGHRS, CDR2 YFSETQ. The V gene end was trimmed by 0 bases and the J gene end by 7 bases; junction bases not matched to a gene: 9. The CDR3 spells CASSLDPGQGWNEQFF. As DNA, the CDR3 is TGCGCCAGCAGCTTGGACCCTGGACAGGGTTGGAATGAGCAGTTCTTC.

This clonotype was seen a few times. The genes are TRBV10-3 and TRBJ2-3, with D perhaps TRBD1 (6 bases). This CDR3 has 14 residues. Deletions cut 6 bases from V and 1 base from J, with 11 bases between. CDR1 and CDR2 from the germline V gene are ENHRY and SYGVKD. CDR3 residues: CAISDYRGTDTQYF. Here the CDR3 DNA reads TGTGCCATCAGCGACTACAGGGGCACAGATACGCAGTATTTT.

This clonotype was picked up many times. The rearrangement links TRBV5-1 to TRBJ2-7; no firm D call. The V end lost 2 bases, the J end lost 2 bases, and 11 bases lay between the germline ends. In germline, CDR1 is SGHRS, CDR2 YFSETQ. The CDR3 spans 14 residues. CDR3 loop: CASSFLGVTYEQYF. CDR3 nucleotides: TGCGCCAGCAGCTTTCTTGGGGTCACCTACGAGCAGTACTTC.

This clonotype was seen a few times. The chain recombines TRBV4-3 with TRBJ1-1, with a weak D call TRBD1 (6 bases). CDR3 length: 14 amino acids. CDR1 is LGHNA and CDR2 is YSLEER in the germline V gene. V lost 4 bases and J lost 6, with 15 bases in between. This CDR3 is CASSPGGGFAEAFF. CDR3 sequence (DNA): TGCGCCAGCAGCCCGGGAGGGGGTTTCGCTGAAGCTTTCTTT.

This clonotype has a handful of counts. The gene calls are TRBV12-3 or TRBV12-4 and TRBJ1-2, with D unresolved. V was trimmed by 2 bases and J by 4 bases, leaving 11 bases between them. CDR3 length: 14 amino acids. CDR3 protein: CASSLRYDLYGYTF. The CDR3 DNA reads as TGTGCCAGCAGTTTAAGATATGACCTCTATGGCTACACCTTC.

This clonotype turned up a few times. The V call is TRBV20-1, the J call TRBJ2-7; TRBD1 might be the D (5 bases). CDR1 DFQATT and CDR2 SNEGSKA come from the germline V gene (reference sequence). The CDR3 contains 12 residues. CDR3 in DNA: TGCAGCGGTACTGACAGCGCGAGAGAGCAGTACTTC. It yields the protein CSGTDSAREQYF.

This clonotype showed up many times. One end of the junction varies from germline; a read error may be responsible. The chain combines TRBV12-3 or TRBV12-4 with TRBJ1-5, with D hard to call. There are 13 residues in the CDR3. Written as DNA, the CDR3 is TGTGCCAGCAGCTTAGACGGCGGTCAGCCCCAGCATTTT. Translated, it gives CASSLDGGQPQHF.

This rearrangement joins TRBV11-2 to TRBJ1-2; D call uncertain. Trimming took 5 bases from V and 9 from J, leaving 13 bases between them. The CDR3 is made up of 12 amino acids. Germline lookup yields CDR1 SGHAT and CDR2 FQNNGV. The CDR3 bases are TGTGCCAGCAGCCGTTCTCGGGCTAGCTACACCTTC. Translating gives CASSRSRASYTF.

With respect to this clonotype: Relative to the germline gene, one junction end is altered; a read error may explain this. V usage is TRBV20-1 and J usage is TRBJ2-3, with 15 bases fitting TRBD2. Per the germline V gene, CDR1 is DFQATT and CDR2 is SNEGSKA (reference sequence). The CDR3 contains 17 residues. The CDR3 loop reads CCARDARTSGRADTQYF. The CDR3 nucleotides read TGCTGTGCTAGAGATGCCCGGACTAGCGGGAGGGCCGATACGCAGTATTTT.